Shown below are 21 T cell receptor beta chains from a single sample sequenced in a study of PD-L1 blockade in urothelial cancer (dated by TCRdb to 2015 to 2018). Receptor amplification or capture employed the immunoSEQ multiplex PCR assay. TCRdb carries this immuneACCESS record with in-frame sequences only. Its versions omit some clonotypes, under half of them owing to an unresolved V gene in the studies checked, with the rest unexplained. The sample includes about 38,000 clones, with roughly 90% observed a single time. The ten largest clones add up to around 1.8% of the sample. Sequencing was performed on PBMCs, taken around atezolizumab (anti-PD-L1) treatment. These receptors all come from a man in his sixties with urothelial cancer.

CDR3 sequence: CASSLVGQGANYGYTF. The CDR3 coding sequence is TGTGCCAGCAGTTTAGTGGGACAGGGGGCTAACTATGGCTACACCTTC. This chain links TRBV27 with TRBJ1-2; 11 bases map to TRBD1. Germline-derived CDR1 and CDR2 are MNHEY and SMNVEV (reference sequence). This CDR3 is 16 amino acids long. Trimming cost V 2 bases and J 0 bases; bases outside gene matches: 2.

This chain connects TRBV5-5 to TRBJ2-1; TRBD2 matches at 8 bases. After removal of 3 bases from V and 2 bases from J, the junction contained 7 bases not matched to a gene. CDR1 is SGHKS and CDR2 is YYEKEE in the germline V gene (reference sequence). This CDR3 has 16 amino acids. The CDR3 is CASSSGGVETYNEQFF. As DNA, the CDR3 is TGTGCCAGCAGCTCGGGGGGGGTAGAAACCTACAATGAGCAGTTCTTC.

This clone showed up just once. The chain has TRBV21-1 and TRBJ2-5; the DNA was not compared with TRBD1, the D call given in the table. TRBV21-1 is shown as a pseudogene. The CDR3 has 15 amino acids. CDR3 sequence reads: CASSNRDRGGETQYF. In DNA form, the CDR3 reads TGTGCCAGCAGCAACAGGGACAGGGGAGGGGAGACCCAGTACTTC.

This clone has only one observation. The V call is TRBV27, the J call TRBJ1-4, with D uncertain. V lost 2 bases and J 3 bases, leaving 13 bases between the germline ends. CDR3 length: 16 residues. Germline V CDR1 and CDR2: MNHEY, SMNVEV (reference sequence). In DNA, the CDR3 is TGTGCCAGCAGTTTAGGAAGGAGCTTAGCTAATGAAAAACTGTTTTTT. Residues: CASSLGRSLANEKLFF.

The rearrangement uses TRBV30 and TRBJ2-3, with 7 bases fitting TRBD2. V lost 0 bases to trimming and J lost 5 bases; unmatched junction nucleotides: 14. The CDR3 contains 17 residues. Looked up from germline, CDR1 is GTSNPN and CDR2 is SVGIG (reference sequence). CDR3 amino acids: CAWSVPGWGGPLDTQYF. CDR3 DNA: TGTGCCTGGAGTGTACCTGGCTGGGGAGGGCCGCTAGATACGCAGTATTTT.

V is TRBV28 and J is TRBJ1-1; possible D gene TRBD1, 5 bases. Deletions cut 1 base from V and 1 base from J, with 10 bases between. The CDR3 has 15 residues. Germline assignment: CDR1 MDHEN and CDR2 SYDVKM. CDR3 DNA: TGTGCCAGCAGTTTATCGGGACTTCAGAACACTGAAGCTTTCTTT. It codes for CASSLSGLQNTEAFF.

The rearrangement joins TRBV7-2 to TRBJ1-1, with D unclear. This CDR3 contains 17 residues. V lost 1 base and J lost 3, with 18 bases in between. In germline, CDR1 is SGHTA, CDR2 FQGNSA. CDR3 nucleotide sequence: TGTGCCAGCAGCTTAGGGGTATCAGGAGGGTTACACACTGAAGCTTTCTTT. Amino acids: CASSLGVSGGLHTEAFF.

The CDR3 loop reads CASSLVRGNTEAFF. The CDR3 DNA reads as TGTGCCAGCAGTTTAGTCCGGGGGAACACTGAAGCTTTCTTT. The genes are TRBV28 and TRBJ1-1; D is undetermined. The CDR3 has 14 residues. Trimming removed 2 bases at V and 1 base at J, with 8 bases between. CDR1 is MDHEN and CDR2 is SYDVKM in the germline V gene.

This chain uses TRBV7-9 with TRBJ2-7, with a tentative D call TRBD2 (6 bases). Between the trimmed V and J ends, which lost 4 bases and 3 bases, there was a span of 16 bases. Germline loops: CDR1 SEHNR, CDR2 FQNEAQ (reference sequence). The CDR3 totals 15 residues. For the CDR3, the DNA is TGTGCCAGCAGCTCCACCGGGACTGGGGACTACGAGCAGTACTTC. Translating gives CASSSTGTGDYEQYF.

The chain employs TRBV4-3 and TRBJ2-6; D possibly corresponds to TRBD1 (6 bases). Germline V CDR1 and CDR2: LGHNA, YSLEER. Trimming shortened V by 0 bases and J by 0 bases, and 12 bases separated the two germline ends. This CDR3 has 18 amino acids. The CDR3 here is CASSQEEQGNSGANVLTF. The CDR3, as DNA: TGCGCCAGCAGCCAAGAAGAACAGGGAAACTCTGGGGCCAACGTCCTGACTTTC.

The chain links TRBV7-2 to TRBJ1-1; perhaps TRBD1 as D (5 bases). This CDR3 contains 14 residues. V dropped 5 bases and J dropped 7 bases, with 17 bases sitting between them. Germline V gene data show CDR1 as SGHTA and CDR2 as FQGNSA. The CDR3 protein is CASSSLGGYSEAFF. The CDR3 bases are TGTGCCAGCAGCAGTTTGGGGGGGTATAGTGAAGCTTTCTTT.

The chain recombines TRBV28 with TRBJ1-2; D ambiguous. The CDR3 has 13 residues. From germline, CDR1 is MDHEN and CDR2 SYDVKM. The V end lost 3 bases, the J end lost 2 bases, and 7 bases lay between the germline ends. The CDR3 DNA reads as TGTGCCAGCAGTTTTTCGCAGAACTATGGCTACACCTTC. This sequence encodes CASSFSQNYGYTF.

The chain carries TRBV9 and TRBJ2-7; TRBD2 matches 11 bases. CDR3 length equals 15 residues. Germline CDR1 is SGDLS and CDR2 is YYNGEE. After removal of 3 bases from V and 2 bases from J, the junction contained 4 bases not matched to a gene. The CDR3: CASSAGTSGTYEQYF. The CDR3 nucleotides read TGTGCCAGCAGCGCCGGGACTAGCGGAACCTACGAGCAGTACTTC.

V and J are TRBV7-3 and TRBJ2-7; the match to TRBD2 covers 7 bases. V lost 2 bases, J lost 3 bases, and 10 bases stayed unmatched. Germline V gene sequence: CDR1 SGHTA, CDR2 FQGTGA. The CDR3 length is 16 residues. CDR3 residues: CASSLLGGTGGYEQYF. The DNA of the CDR3 is TGTGCCAGCAGCTTATTGGGTGGGACGGGGGGCTACGAGCAGTACTTC.

This chain joins TRBV5-6 and TRBJ1-1; D is unclear. From germline, CDR1 is SGHDT and CDR2 YYEEEE. Trimming removed 3 bases at V and 4 bases at J, with 4 bases between. This CDR3 spans 11 amino acids. The CDR3 here is CASSYLTEAFF. Here the CDR3 DNA reads TGTGCCAGCAGCTATCTCACTGAAGCTTTCTTT.

CDR3 in DNA: TGTGCCAGCAGCTTAGCGGGGACTAGCTCCTACAATGAGCAGTTCTTC. Translated, it gives CASSLAGTSSYNEQFF. The chain employs TRBV11-3 and TRBJ2-1; 8 nucleotides agree with TRBD2. Germline V gene sequence: CDR1 SGHNT, CDR2 YENEEA. CDR3 length equals 16 residues. J was trimmed by 0 bases and V by 1 base; bases with no gene match: 2.

V and J are TRBV5-1 and TRBJ2-2; 9 nucleotides align to TRBD1. This CDR3 has 16 amino acids. Trimming cost V 4 bases and J 2 bases; bases outside gene matches: 6. Germline CDR1 SGHRS, CDR2 YFSETQ. This chain's CDR3 is CASSLQGQGNTGELFF. CDR3 DNA sequence: TGCGCCAGCAGCCTACAGGGACAGGGAAACACCGGGGAGCTGTTTTTT. The full variable domain, in which reference TRBV5-1 and TRBJ2-2 provide the parts outside the CDR3, is KAGVTQTPRYLIKTRGQQVTLSCSPISGHRSVSWYQQTPGQGLQFLFEYFSETQRNKGNFPGRFSGRQFSNSRSEMNVSTLELGDSALYLCASSLQGQGNTGELFFGEGSRLTVL.

This sequence joins TRBV9 and TRBJ1-5, with 8 bases aligning to TRBD1. The CDR3 covers 14 residues. Germline loops: CDR1 SGDLS, CDR2 YYNGEE. The ends lost 3 bases at V and 7 bases at J; junction bases unmatched: 6. In DNA, the CDR3 is TGTGCCAGCAGCGCAGGACAGGGCGGGCAGCCCCAGCATTTT. Amino acid sequence: CASSAGQGGQPQHF.

This clone appeared a single time. The chain couples TRBV4-1 to TRBJ2-5; 9 bases map to TRBD2. Germline values: CDR1 MGHRA, CDR2 YSYEKL. J lost 2 bases, V lost 4 bases, and 5 bases had no gene match. This CDR3 has 15 residues. DNA of the CDR3: TGCGCCAGCAGCCCGACTAGCGGCTCGCAAGAGACCCAGTACTTC. Encoded protein: CASSPTSGSQETQYF.

This sequence joins TRBV10-2 and TRBJ2-1, with 8 bases lining up with TRBD2. Trimming took 6 bases from V and 8 from J; bases not matched to a gene: 12. The CDR3 loop spans 15 amino acids. Germline V gene lookup returns CDR1 WSHSY and CDR2 SAAADI. CDR3 bases: TGCGCCAGCAGACGGGGGACTAGTCTGTCTGATGAGCAGTTCTTC. This gives the protein CASRRGTSLSDEQFF.

This clone came up once. The chain carries TRBV5-1 and TRBJ2-5, with D possibly TRBD2 on 5 matching bases. Near its end, the DNA agrees better with TRBJ2-7, so the J call may be wrong. This CDR3 is 15 amino acids long. CDR1 and CDR2 from the germline V gene are SGHRS and YFSETQ. The CDR3 DNA follows: TGCGCCAGCAGCTTGGCGGGCAGTGAGGGCTACGAGCAGTACTTC. Encoded protein: CASSLAGSEGYEQYF.